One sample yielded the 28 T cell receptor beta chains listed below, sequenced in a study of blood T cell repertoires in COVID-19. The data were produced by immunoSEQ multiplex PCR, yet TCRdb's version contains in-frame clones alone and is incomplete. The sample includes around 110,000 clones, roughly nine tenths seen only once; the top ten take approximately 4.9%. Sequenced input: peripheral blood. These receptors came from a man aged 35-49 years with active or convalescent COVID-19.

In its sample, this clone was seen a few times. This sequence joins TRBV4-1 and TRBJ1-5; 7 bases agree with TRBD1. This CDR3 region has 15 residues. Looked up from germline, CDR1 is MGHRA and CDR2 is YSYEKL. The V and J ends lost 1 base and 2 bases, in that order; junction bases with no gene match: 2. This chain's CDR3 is CASSQGTGGNQPQHF. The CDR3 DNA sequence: TGCGCCAGCAGCCAAGGTACAGGGGGCAATCAGCCCCAGCATTTT.

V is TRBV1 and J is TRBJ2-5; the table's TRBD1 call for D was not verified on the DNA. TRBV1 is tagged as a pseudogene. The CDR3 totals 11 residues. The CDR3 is CTSSLRETQYF. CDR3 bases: TGCACCAGCAGCCTCAGGGAGACCCAGTACTTC.

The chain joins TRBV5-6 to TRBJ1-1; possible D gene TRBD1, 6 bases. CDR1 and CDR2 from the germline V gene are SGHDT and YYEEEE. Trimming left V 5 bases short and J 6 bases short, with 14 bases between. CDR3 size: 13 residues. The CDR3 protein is CASSPRGAAEAFF. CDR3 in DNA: TGTGCCAGCAGTCCCCGGGGGGCCGCTGAAGCTTTCTTT.

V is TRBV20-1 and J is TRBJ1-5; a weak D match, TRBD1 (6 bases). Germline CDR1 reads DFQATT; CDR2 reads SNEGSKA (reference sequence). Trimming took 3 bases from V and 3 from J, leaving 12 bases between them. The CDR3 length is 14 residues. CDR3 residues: CSASTGGNNQPQHF. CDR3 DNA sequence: TGCAGTGCTAGTACGGGGGGCAACAATCAGCCCCAGCATTTT.

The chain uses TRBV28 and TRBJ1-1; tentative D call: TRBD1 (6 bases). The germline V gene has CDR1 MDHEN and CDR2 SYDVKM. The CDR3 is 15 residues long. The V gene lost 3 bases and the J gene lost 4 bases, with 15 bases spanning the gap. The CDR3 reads CASSLGGQPVTEAFF. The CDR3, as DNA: TGTGCCAGCAGTTTGGGGGGGCAGCCGGTCACTGAAGCTTTCTTT.

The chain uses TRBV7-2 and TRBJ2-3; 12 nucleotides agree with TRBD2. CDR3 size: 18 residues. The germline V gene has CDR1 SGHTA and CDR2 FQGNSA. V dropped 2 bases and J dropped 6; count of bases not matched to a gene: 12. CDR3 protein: CASSLKRLAGGKRDTQYF. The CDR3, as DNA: TGTGCCAGCAGCTTAAAAAGGCTAGCGGGAGGGAAGAGGGATACGCAGTATTTT.

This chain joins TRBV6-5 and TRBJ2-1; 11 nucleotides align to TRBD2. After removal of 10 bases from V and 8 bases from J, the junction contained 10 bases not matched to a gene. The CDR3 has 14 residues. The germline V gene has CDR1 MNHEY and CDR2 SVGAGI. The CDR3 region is CATTLAGVGHEQFF. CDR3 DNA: TGTGCCACCACACTAGCGGGAGTAGGGCATGAGCAGTTCTTC.

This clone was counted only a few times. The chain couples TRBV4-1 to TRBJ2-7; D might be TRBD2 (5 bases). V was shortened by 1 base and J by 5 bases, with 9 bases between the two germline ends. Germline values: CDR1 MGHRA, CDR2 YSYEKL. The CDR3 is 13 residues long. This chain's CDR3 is CASSQGGADEQYF. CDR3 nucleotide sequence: TGCGCCAGCAGCCAAGGGGGAGCGGACGAGCAGTACTTC.

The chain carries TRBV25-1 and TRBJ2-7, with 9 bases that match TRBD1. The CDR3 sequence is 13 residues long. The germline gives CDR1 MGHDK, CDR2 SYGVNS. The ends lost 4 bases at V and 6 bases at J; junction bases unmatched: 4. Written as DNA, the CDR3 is TGTGCCAGCAGTGGGACAGGGGCCTCCGAGCAGTACTTC. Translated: CASSGTGASEQYF.

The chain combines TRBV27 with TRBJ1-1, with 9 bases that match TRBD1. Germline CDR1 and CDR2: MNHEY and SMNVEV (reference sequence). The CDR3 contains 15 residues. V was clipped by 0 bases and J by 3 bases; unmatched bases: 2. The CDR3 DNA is TGTGCCAGCAGTTTATCCGGGACAGGGCACACTGAAGCTTTCTTT. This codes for CASSLSGTGHTEAFF.

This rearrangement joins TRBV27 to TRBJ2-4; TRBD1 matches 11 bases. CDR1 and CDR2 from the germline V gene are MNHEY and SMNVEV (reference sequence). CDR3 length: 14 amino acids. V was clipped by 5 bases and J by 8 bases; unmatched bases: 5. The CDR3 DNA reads TGTGCCAGCAGTCCCCAGGACAGGGGGCACATTCAGTACTTC. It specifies CASSPQDRGHIQYF.

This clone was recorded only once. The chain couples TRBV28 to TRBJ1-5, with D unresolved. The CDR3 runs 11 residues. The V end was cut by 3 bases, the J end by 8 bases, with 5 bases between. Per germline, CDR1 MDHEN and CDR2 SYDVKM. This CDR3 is CASSFGEPQHF. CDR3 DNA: TGTGCCAGCAGTTTCGGGGAGCCCCAGCATTTT.

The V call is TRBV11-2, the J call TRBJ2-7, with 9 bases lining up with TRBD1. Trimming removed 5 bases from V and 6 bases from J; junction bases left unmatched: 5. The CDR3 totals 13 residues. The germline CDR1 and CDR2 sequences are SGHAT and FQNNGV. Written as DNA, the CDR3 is TGTGCCAGCAGCCCGGACAGGGGTAGCGAGCAGTACTTC. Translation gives CASSPDRGSEQYF.

CDR3 amino acids: CASTPARQGAKNTEAFF. The CDR3 bases are TGTGCCAGCACCCCTGCACGACAGGGGGCCAAGAACACTGAAGCTTTCTTT. V gene TRBV5-6 combines with J gene TRBJ1-1; TRBD1 matches 10 bases. The CDR3 has 17 residues. Germline CDR1 SGHDT, CDR2 YYEEEE. The V gene end was trimmed by 6 bases and the J gene end by 1 base; junction bases not matched to a gene: 12.

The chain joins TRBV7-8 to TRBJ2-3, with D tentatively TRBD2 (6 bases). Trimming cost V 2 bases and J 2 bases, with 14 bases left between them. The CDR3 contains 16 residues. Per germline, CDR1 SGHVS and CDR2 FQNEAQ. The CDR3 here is CASSLISRGSTDTQYF. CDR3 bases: TGTGCCAGCAGCTTAATCTCACGGGGGTCCACAGATACGCAGTATTTT.

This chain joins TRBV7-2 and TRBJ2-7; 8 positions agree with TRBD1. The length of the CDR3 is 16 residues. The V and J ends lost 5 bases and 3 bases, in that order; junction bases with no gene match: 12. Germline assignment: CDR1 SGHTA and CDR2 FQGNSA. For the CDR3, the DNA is TGTGCCAGCAGCATCCTCGTCGGGACAGGATTCTACGAGCAGTACTTC. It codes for CASSILVGTGFYEQYF. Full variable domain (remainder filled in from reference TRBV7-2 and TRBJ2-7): GAGVSQSPSNKVTEKGKDVELRCDPISGHTALYWYRQSLGQGLEFLIYFQGNSAPDKSGLPSDRFSAERTGGSVSTLTIQRTQQEDSAVYLCASSILVGTGFYEQYFGPGTRLTVT.

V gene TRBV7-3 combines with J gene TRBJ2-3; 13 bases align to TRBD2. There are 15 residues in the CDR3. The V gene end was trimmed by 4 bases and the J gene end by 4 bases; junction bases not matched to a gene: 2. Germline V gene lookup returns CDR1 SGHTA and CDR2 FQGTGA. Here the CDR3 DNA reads TGTGCCAGCAGCTCGGGACTAGCGGGACCAGATACGCAGTATTTT. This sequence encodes CASSSGLAGPDTQYF.

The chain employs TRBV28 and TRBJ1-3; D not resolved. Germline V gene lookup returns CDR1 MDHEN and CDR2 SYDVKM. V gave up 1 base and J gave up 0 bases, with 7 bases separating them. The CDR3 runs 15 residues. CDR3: CASSLSVFSGNTIYF. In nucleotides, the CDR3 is TGTGCCAGCAGTTTATCAGTTTTCTCTGGAAACACCATATATTTT.

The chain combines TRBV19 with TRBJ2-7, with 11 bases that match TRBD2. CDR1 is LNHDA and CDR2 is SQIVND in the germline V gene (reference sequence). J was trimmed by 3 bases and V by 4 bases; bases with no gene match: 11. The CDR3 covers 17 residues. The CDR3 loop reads CASSRTPMTSGIYEQYF. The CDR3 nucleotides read TGTGCCAGTAGTAGAACCCCCATGACTAGCGGGATCTACGAGCAGTACTTC.

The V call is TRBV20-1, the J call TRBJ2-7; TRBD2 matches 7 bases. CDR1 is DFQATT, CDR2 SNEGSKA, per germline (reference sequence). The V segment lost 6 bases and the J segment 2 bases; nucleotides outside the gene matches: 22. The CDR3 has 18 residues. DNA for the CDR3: TGCAGTGCGAGTGCAAACTCTGGGCTAGCGGCGTTGGCCTACGAGCAGTACTTC. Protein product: CSASANSGLAALAYEQYF.

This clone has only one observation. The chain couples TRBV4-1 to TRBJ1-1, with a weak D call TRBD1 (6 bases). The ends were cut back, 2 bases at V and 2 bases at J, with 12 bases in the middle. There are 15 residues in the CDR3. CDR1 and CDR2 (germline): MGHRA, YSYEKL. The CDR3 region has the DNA TGCGCCAGCAGCCAAAGCAGGGGATATAACACTGAAGCTTTCTTT. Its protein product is CASSQSRGYNTEAFF.

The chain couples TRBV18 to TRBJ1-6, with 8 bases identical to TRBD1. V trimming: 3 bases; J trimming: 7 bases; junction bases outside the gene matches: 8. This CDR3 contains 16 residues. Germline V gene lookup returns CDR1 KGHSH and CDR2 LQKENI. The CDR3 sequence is CASSPGQGLTNSPLHF. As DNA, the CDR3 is TGTGCCAGCTCACCTGGACAGGGTCTCACCAATTCACCCCTCCACTTT.

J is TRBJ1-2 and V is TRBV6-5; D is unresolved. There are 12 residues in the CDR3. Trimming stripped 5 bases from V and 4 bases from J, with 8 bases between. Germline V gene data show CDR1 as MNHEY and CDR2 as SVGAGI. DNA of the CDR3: TGTGCCAGCAGTAGATCTACCTATGGCTACACCTTC. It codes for CASSRSTYGYTF.

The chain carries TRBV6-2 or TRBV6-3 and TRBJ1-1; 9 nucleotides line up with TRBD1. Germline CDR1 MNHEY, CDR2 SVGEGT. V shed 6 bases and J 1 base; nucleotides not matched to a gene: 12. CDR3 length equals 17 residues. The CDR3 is CASSPLETGGSNTEAFF. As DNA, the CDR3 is TGTGCCAGCAGCCCCTTAGAGACAGGGGGATCGAACACTGAAGCTTTCTTT.

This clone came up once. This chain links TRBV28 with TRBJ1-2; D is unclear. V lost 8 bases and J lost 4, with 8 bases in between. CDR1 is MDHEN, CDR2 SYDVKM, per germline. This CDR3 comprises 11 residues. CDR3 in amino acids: CASGTAYGYTF. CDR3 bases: TGTGCCAGCGGTACTGCCTATGGCTACACCTTC.

CDR3 sequence: CASSLFRVEGSNEQFF. CDR3 sequence (DNA): TGTGCCAGCAGTTTGTTCCGAGTGGAGGGCTCCAATGAGCAGTTCTTC. V usage is TRBV28 and J usage is TRBJ2-1, with a tentative D call TRBD2 (6 bases). Germline CDR1 and CDR2: MDHEN and SYDVKM. V dropped 3 bases and J dropped 6 bases, with 18 bases sitting between them. The length of the CDR3 is 16 residues.

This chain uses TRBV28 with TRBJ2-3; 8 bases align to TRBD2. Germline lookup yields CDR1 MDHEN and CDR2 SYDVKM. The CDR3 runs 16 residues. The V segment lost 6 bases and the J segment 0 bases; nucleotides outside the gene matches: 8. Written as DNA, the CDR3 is TGTGCCAGCAGCTCCCCTAGCGGGCTAAGCACAGATACGCAGTATTTT. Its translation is CASSSPSGLSTDTQYF.

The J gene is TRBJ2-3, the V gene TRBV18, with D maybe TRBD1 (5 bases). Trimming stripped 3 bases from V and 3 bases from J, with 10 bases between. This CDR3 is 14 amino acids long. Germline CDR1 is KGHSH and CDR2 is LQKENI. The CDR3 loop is CASSPGLGTDTQYF. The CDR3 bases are TGTGCCAGCTCACCGGGGCTAGGGACAGATACGCAGTATTTT.